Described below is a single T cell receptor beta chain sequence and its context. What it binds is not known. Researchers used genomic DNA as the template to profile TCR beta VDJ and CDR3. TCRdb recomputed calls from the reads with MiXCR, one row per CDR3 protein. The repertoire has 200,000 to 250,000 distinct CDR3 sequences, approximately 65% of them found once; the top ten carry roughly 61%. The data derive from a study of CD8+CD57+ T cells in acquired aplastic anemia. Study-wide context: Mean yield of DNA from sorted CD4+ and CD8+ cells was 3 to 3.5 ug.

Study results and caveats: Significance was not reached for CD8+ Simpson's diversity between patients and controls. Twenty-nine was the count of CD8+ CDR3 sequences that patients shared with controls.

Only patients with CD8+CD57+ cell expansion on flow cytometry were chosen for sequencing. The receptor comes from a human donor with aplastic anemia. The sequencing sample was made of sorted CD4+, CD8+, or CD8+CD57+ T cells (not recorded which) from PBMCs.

CDR3 DNA sequence: TGTGCCAGCAGTTTCAGGGAAGCAGAACTGTTTTTT. Protein sequence: CASSFREAELFF. The chain carries TRBV12-3 or TRBV12-4 and TRBJ1-4; D is perhaps TRBD1 (5 bases). Between the trimmed V and J ends, which lost 3 bases and 12 bases, there was a span of 11 bases. This CDR3 is built from 12 residues.